This TCR beta chain was profiled in a study of CD8+ T cells in alopecia areata. Documented treatment: oral pan-JAK inhibitor, 5-10 mg twice daily. Extracted RNA was reverse transcribed into cDNA, the sequencing template. Generated by immunoSEQ multiplex PCR, the TCRdb table keeps only in-frame clones and is missing some. The data contain under 350,000 clones, roughly 60% of them singletons. As for this clone: Its antigen remains unknown. A read error may produce the germline difference seen at one junction end.

The germline V gene encodes CDR1 GTSNPN and CDR2 SVGIG (reference sequence). The CDR3 is made up of 14 amino acids. Study results and limitations: In scalp, tofacitinib significantly decreased clonality and expanded CD8+ clones among the top 100.

This material consisted of CD4+ T cells sorted from blood, taken at week 24, from a patient treated with tofacitinib. The chain carries TRBV30 and TRBJ2-5; D remains ambiguous. The receptor was derived from a human donor with alopecia areata. CDR3 in amino acids: CAWSVMQKQGTQYF. CDR3 nucleotide sequence: TGTGCCTGGAGTGTAATGCAGAAACAAGGGACCCAGTACTTC.